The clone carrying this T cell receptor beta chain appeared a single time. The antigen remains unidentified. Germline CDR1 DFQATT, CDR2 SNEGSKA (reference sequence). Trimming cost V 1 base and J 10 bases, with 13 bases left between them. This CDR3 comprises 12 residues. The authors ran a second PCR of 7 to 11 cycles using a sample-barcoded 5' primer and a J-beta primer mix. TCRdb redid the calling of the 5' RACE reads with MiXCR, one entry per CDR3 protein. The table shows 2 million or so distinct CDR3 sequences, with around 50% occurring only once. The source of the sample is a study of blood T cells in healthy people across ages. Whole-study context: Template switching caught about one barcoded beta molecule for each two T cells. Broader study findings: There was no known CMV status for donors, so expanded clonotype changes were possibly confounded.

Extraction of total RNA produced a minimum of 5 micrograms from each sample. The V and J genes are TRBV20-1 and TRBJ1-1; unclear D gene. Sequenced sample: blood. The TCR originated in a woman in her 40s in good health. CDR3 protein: CSARGPITPAFF. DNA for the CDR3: TGCAGTGCTAGAGGGCCGATCACCCCAGCTTTCTTT.